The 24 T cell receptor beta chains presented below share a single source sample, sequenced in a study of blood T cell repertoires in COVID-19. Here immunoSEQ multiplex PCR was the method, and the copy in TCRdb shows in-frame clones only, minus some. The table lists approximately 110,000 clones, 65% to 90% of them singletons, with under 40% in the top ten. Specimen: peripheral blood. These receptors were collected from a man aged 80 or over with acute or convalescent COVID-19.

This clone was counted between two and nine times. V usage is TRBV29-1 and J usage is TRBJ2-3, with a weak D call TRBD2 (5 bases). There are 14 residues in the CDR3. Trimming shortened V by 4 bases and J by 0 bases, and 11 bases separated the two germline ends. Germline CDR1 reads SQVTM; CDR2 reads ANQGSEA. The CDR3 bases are TGCAGCGTTGGTGGACTTACTAGCACAGATACGCAGTATTTT. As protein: CSVGGLTSTDTQYF.

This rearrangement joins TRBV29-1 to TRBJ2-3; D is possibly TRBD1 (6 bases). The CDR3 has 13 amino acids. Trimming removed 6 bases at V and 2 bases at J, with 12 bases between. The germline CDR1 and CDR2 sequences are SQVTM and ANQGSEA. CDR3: CSVLVGATDTQYF. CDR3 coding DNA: TGCAGCGTACTTGTGGGGGCCACAGATACGCAGTATTTT.

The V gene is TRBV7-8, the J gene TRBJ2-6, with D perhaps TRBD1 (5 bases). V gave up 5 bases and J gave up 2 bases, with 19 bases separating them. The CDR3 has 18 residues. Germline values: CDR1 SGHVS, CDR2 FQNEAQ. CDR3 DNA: TGTGCCAGCAGCCGAGTAATGAAAGGGGCCACTGGGGCCAACGTCCTGACTTTC. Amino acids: CASSRVMKGATGANVLTF.

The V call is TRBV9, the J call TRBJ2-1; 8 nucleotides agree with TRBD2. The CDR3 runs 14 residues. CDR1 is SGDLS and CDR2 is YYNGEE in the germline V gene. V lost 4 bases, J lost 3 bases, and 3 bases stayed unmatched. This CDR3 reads CASSPSGSYNEQFF. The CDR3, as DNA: TGTGCCAGCAGCCCGAGCGGGAGCTACAATGAGCAGTTCTTC.

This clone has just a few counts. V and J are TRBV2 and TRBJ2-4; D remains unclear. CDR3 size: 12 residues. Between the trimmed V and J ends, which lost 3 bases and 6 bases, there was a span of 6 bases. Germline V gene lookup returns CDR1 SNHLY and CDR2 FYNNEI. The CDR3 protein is CASSESLNIQYF. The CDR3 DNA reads TGTGCCAGCAGTGAGTCCCTAAACATTCAGTACTTC.

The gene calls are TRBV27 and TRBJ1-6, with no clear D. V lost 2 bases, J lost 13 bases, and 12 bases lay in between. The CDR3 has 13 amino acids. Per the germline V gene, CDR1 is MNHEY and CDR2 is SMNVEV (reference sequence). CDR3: CASSLAPRMPLHF. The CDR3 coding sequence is TGTGCCAGCAGTTTAGCCCCGAGGATGCCCCTCCACTTT.

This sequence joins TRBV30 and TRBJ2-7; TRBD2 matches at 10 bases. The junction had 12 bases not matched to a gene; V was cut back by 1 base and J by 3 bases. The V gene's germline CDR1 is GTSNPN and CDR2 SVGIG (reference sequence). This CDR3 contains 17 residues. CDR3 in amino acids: CAWSAPFRTSGGYEQYF. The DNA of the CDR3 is TGTGCCTGGAGTGCGCCCTTTCGGACTAGCGGAGGCTACGAGCAGTACTTC.

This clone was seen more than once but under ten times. DNA for the CDR3: TGTGCCAGCAGCTTGACAGGGATCGAGCAGTACTTC. Protein: CASSLTGIEQYF. The chain combines TRBV7-9 with TRBJ2-7; 7 nucleotides match TRBD1. Germline V gene sequence: CDR1 SEHNR, CDR2 FQNEAQ (reference sequence). This CDR3 has 12 amino acids. Trimming cost V 3 bases and J 6 bases; bases outside gene matches: 2.

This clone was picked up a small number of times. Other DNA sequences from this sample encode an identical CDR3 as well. The CDR3 DNA reads as TGCGCCAGCAGTGTGTACAGGGGTGGTGAAGCTTTCTTT. It encodes CASSVYRGGEAFF. The rearrangement links TRBV10-2 to TRBJ1-1; 7 bases align to TRBD1. The CDR3 has 13 amino acids. V was clipped by 4 bases and J by 7 bases; unmatched bases: 6. Germline CDR1 and CDR2: WSHSY and SAAADI.

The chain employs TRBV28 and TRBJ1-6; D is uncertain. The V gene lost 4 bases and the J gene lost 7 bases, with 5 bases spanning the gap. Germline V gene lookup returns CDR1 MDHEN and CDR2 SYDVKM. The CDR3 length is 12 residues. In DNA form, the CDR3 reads TGTGCCAGCAGTTCCGGGAATTCACCCCTCCACTTT. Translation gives CASSSGNSPLHF.

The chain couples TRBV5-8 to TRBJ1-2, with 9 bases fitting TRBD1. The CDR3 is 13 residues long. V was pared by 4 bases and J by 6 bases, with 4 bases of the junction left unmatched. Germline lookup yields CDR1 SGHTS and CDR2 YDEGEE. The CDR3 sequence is CASSRRTGDGYTF. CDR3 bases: TGTGCCAGCAGCCGGAGGACAGGGGATGGCTACACCTTC.

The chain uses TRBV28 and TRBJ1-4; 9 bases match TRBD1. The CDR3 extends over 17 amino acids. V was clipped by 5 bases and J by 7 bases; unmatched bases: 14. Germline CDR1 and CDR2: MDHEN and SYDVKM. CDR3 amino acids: CASSPRTGVLSVEKLFF. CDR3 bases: TGTGCCAGCAGTCCCCGGACAGGGGTATTGTCTGTTGAAAAACTGTTTTTT.

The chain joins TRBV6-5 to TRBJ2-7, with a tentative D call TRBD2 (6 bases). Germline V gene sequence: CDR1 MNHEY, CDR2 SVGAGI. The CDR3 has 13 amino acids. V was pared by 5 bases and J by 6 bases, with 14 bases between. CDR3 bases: TGTGCCAGCAGTCGGGGGTTGGCAGGCGAGCAGTACTTC. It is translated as CASSRGLAGEQYF.

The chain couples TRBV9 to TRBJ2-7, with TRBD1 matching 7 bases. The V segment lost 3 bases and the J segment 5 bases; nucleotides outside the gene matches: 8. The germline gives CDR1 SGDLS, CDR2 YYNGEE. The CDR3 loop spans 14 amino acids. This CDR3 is CASSARQGTNEQYF. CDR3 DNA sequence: TGTGCCAGCAGCGCTAGACAGGGAACTAACGAGCAGTACTTC.

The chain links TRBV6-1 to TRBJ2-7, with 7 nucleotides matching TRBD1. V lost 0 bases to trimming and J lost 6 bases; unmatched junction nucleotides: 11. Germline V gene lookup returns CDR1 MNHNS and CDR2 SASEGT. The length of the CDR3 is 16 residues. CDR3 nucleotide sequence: TGTGCCAGCAGTGAAGCCTGGGGGACAGTCGGTACCGAGCAGTACTTC. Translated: CASSEAWGTVGTEQYF.

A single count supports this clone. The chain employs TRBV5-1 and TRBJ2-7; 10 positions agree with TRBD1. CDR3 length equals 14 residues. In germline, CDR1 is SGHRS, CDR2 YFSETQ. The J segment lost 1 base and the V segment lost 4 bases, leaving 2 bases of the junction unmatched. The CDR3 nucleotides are TGCGCCAGCAGCCGGACAGGGGGGTCCTACGAGCAGTACTTC. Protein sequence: CASSRTGGSYEQYF.

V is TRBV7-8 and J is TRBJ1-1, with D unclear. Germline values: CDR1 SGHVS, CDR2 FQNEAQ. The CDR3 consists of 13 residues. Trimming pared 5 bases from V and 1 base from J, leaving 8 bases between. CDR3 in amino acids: CASSPRRNTEAFF. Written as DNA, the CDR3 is TGTGCCAGCAGCCCACGGAGGAACACTGAAGCTTTCTTT.

For the CDR3, the DNA is TGTGCCAGCAGTTCCCTACTGGGCTCTGGCTACACCTTC. Protein: CASSSLLGSGYTF. The J gene is TRBJ1-2, the V gene TRBV6-5; D not resolved. V was pared by 4 bases and J by 7 bases, with 13 bases between. Per the germline V gene, CDR1 is MNHEY and CDR2 is SVGAGI. The CDR3 runs 13 residues.

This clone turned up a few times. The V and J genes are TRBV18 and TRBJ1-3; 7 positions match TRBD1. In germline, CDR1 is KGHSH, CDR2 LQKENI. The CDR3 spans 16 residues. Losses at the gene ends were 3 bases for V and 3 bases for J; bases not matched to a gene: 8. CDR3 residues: CASSPRTGLNGNTIYF. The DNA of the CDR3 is TGTGCCAGCTCACCTAGGACAGGATTAAATGGAAACACCATATATTTT.

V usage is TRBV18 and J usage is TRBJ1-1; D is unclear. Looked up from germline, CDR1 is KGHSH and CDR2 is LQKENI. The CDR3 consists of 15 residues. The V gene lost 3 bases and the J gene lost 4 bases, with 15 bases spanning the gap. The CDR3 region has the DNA TGTGCCAGCTCACCTTCGGGGAGCTCGGGCACTGAAGCTTTCTTT. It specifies CASSPSGSSGTEAFF.

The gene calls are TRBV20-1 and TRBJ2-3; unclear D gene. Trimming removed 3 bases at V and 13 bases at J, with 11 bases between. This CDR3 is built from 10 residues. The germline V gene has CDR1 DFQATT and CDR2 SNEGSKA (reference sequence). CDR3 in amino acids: CSARPSTEYF. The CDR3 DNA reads TGCAGTGCTAGGCCGAGCACGGAGTATTTT.

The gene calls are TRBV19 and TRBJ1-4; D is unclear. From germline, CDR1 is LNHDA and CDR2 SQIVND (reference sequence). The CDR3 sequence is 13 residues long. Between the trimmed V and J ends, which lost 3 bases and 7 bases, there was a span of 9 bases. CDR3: CASSMRRGEKLFF. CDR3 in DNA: TGTGCCAGTAGTATGCGGCGTGGTGAAAAACTGTTTTTT.

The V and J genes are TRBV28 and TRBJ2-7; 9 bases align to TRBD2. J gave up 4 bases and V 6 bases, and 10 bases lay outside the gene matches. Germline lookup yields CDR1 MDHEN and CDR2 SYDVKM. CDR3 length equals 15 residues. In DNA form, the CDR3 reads TGTGCCAGCAGACGGTTAGCGGGAGTGGGGTACGAGCAGTACTTC. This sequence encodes CASRRLAGVGYEQYF.

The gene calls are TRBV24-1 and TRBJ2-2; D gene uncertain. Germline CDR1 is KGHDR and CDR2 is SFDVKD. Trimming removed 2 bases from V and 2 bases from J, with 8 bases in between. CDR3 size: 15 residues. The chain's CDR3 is CATSDSVTNTGELFF. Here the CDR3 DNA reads TGTGCCACCAGTGATTCGGTCACTAACACCGGGGAGCTGTTTTTT.